The present TCR beta chain was sequenced within a study of cytomegalovirus exposure and HLA in healthy donors. Germline V CDR1 and CDR2: KGHSH, LQKENI. V lost 2 bases, J lost 1 base, and 8 bases stayed unmatched. The CDR3 length is 16 residues. In the case of this clone: Other nucleotide sequences in the sample specify the same CDR3.

60 Vbeta and 13 Jbeta primers were used in PCR. Sequencing used immunoSEQ multiplex PCR; TCRdb keeps in-frame clones, though not all of them. This table has about 110,000 clones, approximately 72% appearing once. V usage is TRBV18 and J usage is TRBJ2-7, with TRBD1 identical over 7 bases. Sequences were obtained from PBMCs. The receptor was isolated from a man aged 25-45 years in good health and CMV-seronegative. Here the CDR3 DNA reads TGTGCCAGCTCACCAAGTAGGACAGGATTTTCCTACGAGCAGTACTTC. It yields the protein CASSPSRTGFSYEQYF.